The next 17 T cell receptor beta chains were all read from a single sample in a study of blood T cell repertoires in COVID-19. Method: immunoSEQ multiplex PCR; TCRdb's copy keeps in-frame clones and lacks some. Found here are 70,000 to 100,000 clones, about 88% of them singletons; the top ten hold 1.2%. Sequenced: peripheral blood. These receptors were taken from a man older than 75 with active or convalescent COVID-19.

There are a few counts of this clone. The rearrangement joins TRBV6-1 to TRBJ2-7, with D unclear. There are 14 residues in the CDR3. Per germline, CDR1 MNHNS and CDR2 SASEGT. Trimming stripped 0 bases from V and 6 bases from J, with 12 bases between. The CDR3 nucleotides read TGTGCCAGCAGTGAAGCCCCGGAGTGGAGCGAGCAGTACTTC. Translated: CASSEAPEWSEQYF.

V gene TRBV7-2 combines with J gene TRBJ2-7; TRBD2 is a possible D gene (5 bases). The germline V and J ends were trimmed by 1 base and 0 bases, with 16 bases remaining between them. The CDR3 is made up of 17 amino acids. The V gene's germline CDR1 is SGHTA and CDR2 FQGNSA. CDR3 loop: CASSLGASHPSSYEQYF. The CDR3 DNA reads TGTGCCAGCAGCTTAGGGGCTAGCCACCCCAGCTCCTACGAGCAGTACTTC.

The rearrangement joins TRBV28 to TRBJ2-3, with D tentatively TRBD1 (5 bases). CDR1 and CDR2 (germline): MDHEN, SYDVKM. V was clipped by 4 bases and J by 4 bases, with 12 bases between them. The CDR3 contains 14 residues. The CDR3 sequence is CASSSPDSADTQYF. The DNA of the CDR3 is TGTGCCAGCAGTTCCCCCGACAGTGCAGATACGCAGTATTTT.

V gene TRBV11-3 combines with J gene TRBJ1-6; TRBD1 matches 10 bases. Germline CDR1 reads SGHNT; CDR2 reads YENEEA. V gave up 3 bases and J gave up 9 bases; unmatched junction bases: 17. There are 19 residues in the CDR3. The CDR3 coding sequence is TGTGCCAGCAGCTTCGAAAACCCTGGGACAGGGGACTCGGGTTCACCCCTCCACTTT. It codes for CASSFENPGTGDSGSPLHF.

CDR3 sequence (DNA): TGTGCCAGCAGCGTAGCCGAGACAGGGCCCTATGGCTACACCTTC. Protein product: CASSVAETGPYGYTF. The rearrangement joins TRBV6-5 to TRBJ1-2, with TRBD1 matching 7 bases. CDR1 and CDR2 (germline): MNHEY, SVGAGI. The CDR3 length is 15 residues. The trim removed 6 bases at V and 4 bases at J, leaving 11 bases unmatched.

The chain joins TRBV20-1 to TRBJ2-3, with TRBD2 matching 7 bases. This CDR3 contains 15 residues. V gave up 3 bases and J gave up 2 bases; unmatched junction bases: 8. CDR1 and CDR2 (germline): DFQATT, SNEGSKA (reference sequence). The CDR3 region is CSASLWLADTDTQYF. DNA for the CDR3: TGCAGTGCTAGTTTATGGCTAGCGGACACAGATACGCAGTATTTT.

V usage is TRBV19 and J usage is TRBJ2-3; 7 bases align to TRBD1. Per the germline V gene, CDR1 is LNHDA and CDR2 is SQIVND (reference sequence). V trimming: 5 bases; J trimming: 6 bases; junction bases outside the gene matches: 8. The CDR3 spans 14 residues. The CDR3 reads CASSRQPQGDTQYF. The CDR3 DNA reads as TGTGCCAGTAGTCGTCAACCACAGGGGGATACGCAGTATTTT.

The table lists this clone with a count of one. The chain has TRBV6-5 and TRBJ2-1; 10 positions match TRBD2. Unmatched junction bases numbered 5, after V lost 0 bases and J lost 9 bases. Per germline, CDR1 MNHEY and CDR2 SVGAGI. The CDR3 has 15 residues. The CDR3 protein is CASSYSTSGSSEQFF. The DNA of the CDR3 is TGTGCCAGCAGTTACTCGACTAGCGGGTCAAGTGAGCAGTTCTTC.

The V and J genes are TRBV2 and TRBJ1-5; D not resolved. CDR1 and CDR2 (germline): SNHLY, FYNNEI. This CDR3 spans 14 amino acids. Trimming removed 6 bases at V and 9 bases at J, with 18 bases between. CDR3 in amino acids: CASRVTISDAPQHF. CDR3 sequence (DNA): TGTGCCAGCAGGGTTACTATCTCTGATGCGCCCCAGCATTTT.

The chain links TRBV7-6 to TRBJ1-3; 7 bases are a match to TRBD1. Germline CDR1 reads SGHVS; CDR2 reads FNYEAQ. The CDR3 spans 15 residues. V trimming: 1 base; J trimming: 3 bases; junction bases outside the gene matches: 3. CDR3 sequence (DNA): TGTGCCAGCAGCTTAGGACAGGGCTATGGAAACACCATATATTTT. This codes for CASSLGQGYGNTIYF.

V is TRBV2 and J is TRBJ2-7; 9 nucleotides align to TRBD2. This CDR3 has 19 amino acids. Germline V CDR1 and CDR2: SNHLY, FYNNEI. The trim removed 6 bases at V and 7 bases at J, leaving 25 bases unmatched. The CDR3 protein is CASSGAGGGNSHEGLEQYF. The DNA of the CDR3 is TGTGCCAGCAGCGGCGCGGGGGGGGGAAATTCCCACGAGGGTCTTGAGCAGTACTTC. Variable domain in full (rest from reference TRBV2 and TRBJ2-7): EPEVTQTPSHQVTQMGQEVILRCVPISNHLYFYWYRQILGQKVEFLVSFYNNEISEKSEIFDDQFSVERPDGSNFTLKIRSTKLEDSAMYFCASSGAGGGNSHEGLEQYFGPGTRLTVT.

The chain carries TRBV5-6 and TRBJ1-4; 8 bases are a match to TRBD1. J was trimmed by 4 bases and V by 1 base; bases with no gene match: 6. CDR3 length: 16 residues. From germline, CDR1 is SGHDT and CDR2 YYEEEE. CDR3 nucleotide sequence: TGTGCCAGCAGCTTGAGGTCAGGGGGCCTTAATGAAAAACTGTTTTTT. It encodes CASSLRSGGLNEKLFF.

In DNA form, the CDR3 reads TGTGCCAGTAGTATCACACGGGCCAACGTCCTGACTTTC. Translating it yields CASSITRANVLTF. The V call is TRBV19, the J call TRBJ2-6; unclear D gene. The CDR3 has 13 residues. In germline, CDR1 is LNHDA, CDR2 SQIVND (reference sequence). The V end was cut by 3 bases, the J end by 5 bases, with 5 bases between.

This clone turned up a few times. The rearrangement links TRBV7-9 to TRBJ1-5; 7 bases map to TRBD1. Germline V gene lookup returns CDR1 SEHNR and CDR2 FQNEAQ (reference sequence). J was trimmed by 7 bases and V by 4 bases; bases with no gene match: 13. The CDR3 has 16 residues. The chain's CDR3 is CASSSTGSGGRQPQHF. The CDR3 region has the DNA TGTGCCAGCAGCTCGACAGGGTCGGGTGGGAGGCAGCCCCAGCATTTT. Variable domain in full (rest from reference TRBV7-9 and TRBJ1-5): DTGVSQNPRHKITKRGQNVTFRCDPISEHNRLYWYRQTLGQGPEFLTYFQNEAQLEKSRLLSDRFSAERPKGSFSTLEIQRTEQGDSAMYLCASSSTGSGGRQPQHFGDGTRLSIL.

This clone has only one observation. The J gene is TRBJ2-7, the V gene TRBV11-2; 10 positions match TRBD2. The germline CDR1 and CDR2 sequences are SGHAT and FQNNGV. The CDR3 is 16 residues long. V lost 5 bases and J lost 0; bases outside the gene matches: 7. The CDR3 nucleotides are TGTGCCAGCAGCCAACGAGGACTAGCGGTCTCCTACGAGCAGTACTTC. It is translated as CASSQRGLAVSYEQYF.

The V gene is TRBV30, the J gene TRBJ2-7; 8 nucleotides line up with TRBD1. Germline values: CDR1 GTSNPN, CDR2 SVGIG (reference sequence). The CDR3 consists of 14 residues. V was pared by 0 bases and J by 4 bases, with 5 bases of the junction left unmatched. This CDR3 reads CAWSVAGGDYEQYF. Written as DNA, the CDR3 is TGTGCCTGGAGTGTCGCAGGGGGCGATTACGAGCAGTACTTC. Combining the CDR3 with reference TRBV30 and TRBJ2-7 gives the whole variable domain SQTIHQWPATLVQPVGSPLSLECTVEGTSNPNLYWYRQAAGRGLQLLFYSVGIGQISSEVPQNLSASRPQDRQFILSSKKLLLSDSGFYLCAWSVAGGDYEQYFGPGTRLTVT.

For this clone: Germline is not matched at one junction end, which may reflect a read error. The CDR3 is CASSLGLAGSEQFF. Written as DNA, the CDR3 is TGTGCTAGCAGCTTGGGACTAGCGGGAAGTGAGCAGTTCTTC. This chain uses TRBV7-7 with TRBJ2-1; TRBD2 matches at 13 bases. Germline values: CDR1 SSHAT, CDR2 FNYEAQ (reference sequence). The CDR3 loop spans 14 amino acids.